The 28 T cell receptor beta chains below come from one sample, sequenced in a study of OX40 agonist ivuxolimab in advanced cancers. The library was obtained by the immunoSEQ multiplex PCR assay. This is the immuneACCESS table as TCRdb keeps it, with only in-frame sequences that have V and J called. A part of the clones is gone; compared with another copy, unresolved V genes explain less than half, and the rest is unexplained. Counted in this sample were over 95,000 clones; approximately 95% of them appeared once. The ten largest make up 2% of the sample. The sequences come from CD4+ or CD8+ T cells sorted from blood, collected in a trial of the OX40 agonist ivuxolimab. These receptors were collected from an adult with an advanced solid tumor such as melanoma, head and neck, liver or kidney cancer.

This chain connects TRBV9 to TRBJ1-1; no firm D call. Germline CDR1 reads SGDLS; CDR2 reads YYNGEE. V lost 4 bases and J lost 0, with 13 bases in between. The CDR3 sequence is 15 residues long. CDR3 coding DNA: TGTGCCAGCAGCAGTTCGACGGCTATGAACACTGAAGCTTTCTTT. It encodes CASSSSTAMNTEAFF.

V usage is TRBV5-1 and J usage is TRBJ2-3; D is ambiguous. V lost 4 bases to trimming and J lost 0 bases, with 15 bases between them. The CDR3 totals 16 residues. Germline-derived CDR1 and CDR2 are SGHRS and YFSETQ. The CDR3 is CASSVQVITSTDTQYF. As DNA, the CDR3 is TGCGCCAGCAGCGTGCAAGTCATCACTAGCACAGATACGCAGTATTTT. Based on the CDR3 plus reference TRBV5-1 and TRBJ2-3, the full variable domain is KAGVTQTPRYLIKTRGQQVTLSCSPISGHRSVSWYQQTPGQGLQFLFEYFSETQRNKGNFPGRFSGRQFSNSRSEMNVSTLELGDSALYLCASSVQVITSTDTQYFGPGTRLTVL.

This chain uses TRBV4-3 with TRBJ2-1; D unclear. Germline CDR1 reads LGHNA; CDR2 reads YSLEER. With 0 bases removed from V and 7 bases from J, the gap between germline ends came to 7 bases. This CDR3 spans 13 amino acids. The CDR3 loop reads CASSQDSRNEQFF. The CDR3 coding sequence is TGCGCCAGCAGCCAAGATTCCAGGAATGAGCAGTTCTTC.

This clone was seen only once. V is TRBV2 and J is TRBJ1-6; no reliable D call. Trimming cost V 6 bases and J 4 bases, with 19 bases left between them. Germline loops: CDR1 SNHLY, CDR2 FYNNEI. The CDR3 covers 17 residues. CDR3 sequence reads: CASSETIVPSYNSPLHF. The CDR3 DNA sequence: TGTGCCAGCAGCGAAACAATAGTCCCCTCATATAATTCACCCCTCCACTTT. Using reference TRBV2 and TRBJ1-6 for the parts outside the CDR3, the full variable domain is EPEVTQTPSHQVTQMGQEVILRCVPISNHLYFYWYRQILGQKVEFLVSFYNNEISEKSEIFDDQFSVERPDGSNFTLKIRSTKLEDSAMYFCASSETIVPSYNSPLHFGNGTRLTVT.

This chain joins TRBV5-6 and TRBJ1-2, with 8 nucleotides matching TRBD1. CDR1 is SGHDT and CDR2 is YYEEEE in the germline V gene. V shed 4 bases, J shed 8 bases, and the junction held 7 bases outside the gene matches. The length of the CDR3 is 13 residues. CDR3 residues: CASSRTGIGGYTF. The CDR3 DNA sequence: TGTGCCAGCAGCCGGACAGGGATTGGGGGCTACACCTTC.

V gene TRBV6-5 combines with J gene TRBJ2-2; D ambiguous. CDR3 size: 12 residues. Germline CDR1 reads MNHEY; CDR2 reads SVGAGI. The V end lost 4 bases, the J end lost 3 bases, and 3 bases lay between the germline ends. The CDR3, as DNA: TGTGCCAGCAGTTCCCACACCGGGGAGCTGTTTTTT. Translation gives CASSSHTGELFF.

This chain joins TRBV5-8 and TRBJ1-5; D unclear. Germline CDR1 and CDR2: SGHTS and YDEGEE. CDR3 length: 15 amino acids. Trimming took 4 bases from V and 4 from J, leaving 15 bases between them. The CDR3 here is CASSQSWAGNQPQHF. CDR3 bases: TGTGCCAGCAGCCAGTCGTGGGCGGGGAATCAGCCCCAGCATTTT. Full variable domain (missing parts from reference TRBV5-8 and TRBJ1-5): EAGVTQSPTHLIKTRGQQATLRCSPISGHTSVYWYQQALGLGLQFLLWYDEGEERNRGNFPPRFSGRQFPNYSSELNVNALELEDSALYLCASSQSWAGNQPQHFGDGTRLSIL.

The V and J genes are TRBV5-6 and TRBJ1-1; possibly TRBD1 for D (5 bases). V lost 0 bases and J lost 10, with 19 bases in between. CDR1 is SGHDT, CDR2 YYEEEE, per germline. CDR3 length: 15 residues. The CDR3 sequence is CASSLGWDELPIAFF. CDR3 DNA: TGTGCCAGCAGCTTGGGATGGGACGAACTCCCCATAGCTTTCTTT.

The chain has TRBV9 and TRBJ1-1, with a tentative D call TRBD1 (6 bases). The length of the CDR3 is 14 residues. V lost 2 bases, J lost 2 bases, and 10 bases lay in between. CDR1 SGDLS and CDR2 YYNGEE come from the germline V gene. CDR3 loop: CASSVTGTNTEAFF. The CDR3 DNA follows: TGTGCCAGCAGCGTTACAGGGACCAACACTGAAGCTTTCTTT.

Note on this clone: At one boundary the junction diverges from the germline segment, which might be a read error. The chain recombines TRBV11-1 with TRBJ2-7, with 7 bases matching TRBD2. CDR3 size: 10 residues. Per the germline V gene, CDR1 is SGHAT and CDR2 is FQDESV (reference sequence). The CDR3 DNA sequence: TGTGCCAGCAGCCCCTCGGGGAGGGACTTC. This codes for CASSPSGRDF.

V usage is TRBV4-1 and J usage is TRBJ2-3; 8 bases match TRBD2. CDR1 is MGHRA, CDR2 YSYEKL, per germline. The CDR3 contains 15 residues. The trim removed 4 bases at V and 2 bases at J, leaving 5 bases unmatched. The CDR3 reads CASSPSSGTTDTQYF. CDR3 coding DNA: TGCGCCAGCAGCCCGAGTAGCGGGACCACAGATACGCAGTATTTT.

The rearrangement links TRBV7-9 to TRBJ1-4; 7 bases match TRBD1. V lost 4 bases and J lost 2; bases outside the gene matches: 4. In germline, CDR1 is SEHNR, CDR2 FQNEAQ (reference sequence). This CDR3 is built from 15 residues. Here the CDR3 DNA reads TGTGCCAGCAGCTCAACGACAGGGACTAATGAAAAACTGTTTTTT. It specifies CASSSTTGTNEKLFF.

The chain uses TRBV29-1 and TRBJ2-1; 11 bases are a match to TRBD2. CDR1 and CDR2 (germline): SQVTM, ANQGSEA. The CDR3 runs 14 residues. J gave up 7 bases and V 1 base, and 3 bases lay outside the gene matches. CDR3 loop: CSVEVAGGLNEQFF. Here the CDR3 DNA reads TGCAGCGTTGAAGTAGCGGGGGGGTTAAATGAGCAGTTCTTC.

The V gene is TRBV5-6, the J gene TRBJ2-3; 12 nucleotides agree with TRBD2. The germline gives CDR1 SGHDT, CDR2 YYEEEE. Germline trimming cut 2 bases from V and 2 bases from J; bases unmatched to any gene: 3. The CDR3 loop spans 16 amino acids. The CDR3 bases are TGTGCCAGCAGCTTAGGACTAGCGGGGTACACAGATACGCAGTATTTT. Translating it yields CASSLGLAGYTDTQYF.

The V and J genes are TRBV4-3 and TRBJ2-2; 14 bases fit TRBD2. The V gene end was trimmed by 0 bases and the J gene end by 4 bases; junction bases not matched to a gene: 7. CDR1 and CDR2 from the germline V gene are LGHNA and YSLEER. This CDR3 is built from 19 residues. Here the CDR3 reads CASSQDLTSGRAGTGELFF. The DNA of the CDR3 is TGCGCCAGCAGCCAAGATCTGACTAGCGGGAGGGCCGGCACCGGGGAGCTGTTTTTT.

The J gene is TRBJ1-5, the V gene TRBV15; no firm D call. V shed 8 bases and J shed 1 base, with 15 bases lying between them. Germline V gene sequence: CDR1 LNHNV, CDR2 YYDKDF (reference sequence). The CDR3 sequence is 15 residues long. As DNA, the CDR3 is TGTGCCACCTCAGCAGCCAATCGAAGCAATCAGCCCCAGCATTTT. This codes for CATSAANRSNQPQHF.

This chain joins TRBV4-1 and TRBJ1-1; TRBD1 matches 7 bases. Losses at the gene ends were 4 bases for V and 0 bases for J; bases not matched to a gene: 11. The germline V gene has CDR1 MGHRA and CDR2 YSYEKL. The CDR3 is 17 amino acids. CDR3: CASSLLTPRGMNTEAFF. CDR3 in DNA: TGCGCCAGCAGCCTTTTGACACCCAGGGGGATGAACACTGAAGCTTTCTTT.

The chain carries TRBV4-1 and TRBJ2-7; TRBD1 matches 9 bases. The CDR3 spans 14 residues. Trimming took 1 base from V and 6 from J; bases not matched to a gene: 4. Germline CDR1 MGHRA, CDR2 YSYEKL. The CDR3 region has the DNA TGCGCCAGCAGCCAAGGGACAGGGGAAGGCGAGCAGTACTTC. Its protein is CASSQGTGEGEQYF.

The chain has TRBV6-1 and TRBJ2-5; D is possibly TRBD1 (5 bases). V lost 2 bases and J 5 bases, leaving 12 bases between the germline ends. Germline V gene data show CDR1 as MNHNS and CDR2 as SASEGT. CDR3 length: 14 amino acids. The CDR3 DNA follows: TGTGCCAGCAGTGAAATATGGTCAGGGGAGACCCAGTACTTC. It codes for CASSEIWSGETQYF.

The gene calls are TRBV7-2 and TRBJ1-2; D is unresolved. Per the germline V gene, CDR1 is SGHTA and CDR2 is FQGNSA. Deletions cut 5 bases from V and 1 base from J, with 11 bases between. CDR3 length: 14 residues. CDR3: CASSLRQRNYGYTF. The CDR3 DNA is TGTGCCAGCAGCCTCCGACAACGTAACTATGGCTACACCTTC.

The gene calls are TRBV11-2 and TRBJ2-3; 10 bases map to TRBD2. Germline CDR1 is SGHAT and CDR2 is FQNNGV. J was trimmed by 2 bases and V by 5 bases; bases with no gene match: 7. The CDR3 sequence is 16 residues long. In DNA, the CDR3 is TGTGCCAGCAGCCTGCCGACTAGCGGGTCCACAGATACGCAGTATTTT. It specifies CASSLPTSGSTDTQYF.

The chain combines TRBV7-8 with TRBJ2-1, with unresolved D. Germline CDR1 and CDR2: SGHVS and FQNEAQ. The CDR3 runs to 13 residues. V was pared by 2 bases and J by 8 bases, with 10 bases between. The CDR3 reads CASSLFSGHEQFF. CDR3 bases: TGTGCCAGCAGCTTATTCAGTGGCCATGAGCAGTTCTTC.

CDR3 in DNA: TGTGCCAGCACCTTCTGGGGTTGGTATGGCTACACCTTC. As protein: CASTFWGWYGYTF. The genes are TRBV5-6 and TRBJ1-2, with D uncertain. Germline lookup yields CDR1 SGHDT and CDR2 YYEEEE. Between the trimmed V and J ends, which lost 6 bases and 5 bases, there was a span of 14 bases. The CDR3 runs 13 residues.

The chain couples TRBV4-1 to TRBJ2-1; tentative D call: TRBD2 (6 bases). Trimming took 3 bases from V and 1 from J, leaving 10 bases between them. The CDR3 length is 15 residues. Germline CDR1 MGHRA, CDR2 YSYEKL. CDR3 in amino acids: CASSQGGLSYNEQFF. The CDR3 nucleotides are TGCGCCAGCAGCCAGGGGGGTTTGTCCTACAATGAGCAGTTCTTC.

The chain joins TRBV9 to TRBJ2-2; no clear D gene. Germline CDR1 and CDR2: SGDLS and YYNGEE. V gave up 0 bases and J gave up 4 bases, with 1 base separating them. The CDR3 has 12 amino acids. The CDR3 spells CASSVGTGELFF. In DNA, the CDR3 is TGTGCCAGCAGCGTAGGCACCGGGGAGCTGTTTTTT.

The rearrangement links TRBV28 to TRBJ1-1, with unresolved D. Trimming removed 2 bases at V and 4 bases at J, with 5 bases between. CDR3 length: 12 amino acids. Germline V CDR1 and CDR2: MDHEN, SYDVKM. CDR3 bases: TGTGCCAGCAGTTTAGGCAGCACTGAAGCTTTCTTT. This translates into CASSLGSTEAFF.

The V and J genes are TRBV9 and TRBJ1-3; tentative D call: TRBD1 (6 bases). The germline V gene encodes CDR1 SGDLS and CDR2 YYNGEE. This CDR3 is built from 15 residues. Between the trimmed V and J ends, which lost 0 bases and 3 bases, there was a span of 10 bases. CDR3 amino acids: CASSVDGTHGNTIYF. CDR3 coding DNA: TGTGCCAGCAGCGTAGACGGGACACATGGAAACACCATATATTTT. Together with reference TRBV9 and TRBJ1-3, the CDR3 gives the full variable domain: DSGVTQTPKHLITATGQRVTLRCSPRSGDLSVYWYQQSLDQGLQFLIQYYNGEERAKGNILERFSAQQFPDLHSELNLSSLELGDSALYFCASSVDGTHGNTIYFGEGSWLTVV.

This sequence joins TRBV7-6 and TRBJ2-7; unclear D gene. Per germline, CDR1 SGHVS and CDR2 FNYEAQ. The CDR3 length is 13 residues. The germline V and J ends were trimmed by 3 bases and 0 bases, with 6 bases remaining between them. The CDR3 sequence: CASSFGPSYEQYF. As DNA, the CDR3 is TGTGCCAGCAGCTTTGGACCCTCCTACGAGCAGTACTTC.